Shown below are 30 T cell receptor beta chains from a single sample sequenced in a study of blood T cell repertoires in COVID-19. Sequenced by immunoSEQ multiplex PCR; TCRdb stores in-frame clones only, minus some. The sample has about 50,000 clones, more than 80% seen once. Specimen: peripheral blood. These TCRs come from a man in his 60s with acute or convalescent COVID-19.

V is TRBV29-1 and J is TRBJ2-1; TRBD2 matches at 11 bases. V trimming: 6 bases; J trimming: 2 bases; junction bases outside the gene matches: 3. Germline loops: CDR1 SQVTM, CDR2 ANQGSEA. The CDR3 is 14 amino acids. CDR3 coding DNA: TGCAGCGTGGTAGCGGGAGGGCCCTACAATGAGCAGTTCTTC. Amino acids: CSVVAGGPYNEQFF.

The gene calls are TRBV6-6 and TRBJ1-3, with a possible D match to TRBD1 (6 bases). Trimming took 6 bases from V and 0 from J, leaving 9 bases between them. The CDR3 loop spans 14 amino acids. Germline assignment: CDR1 MNHNY and CDR2 SVGAGI (reference sequence). CDR3 DNA sequence: TGTGCCAGCAGACAGGGATACTCTGGAAACACCATATATTTT. This gives the protein CASRQGYSGNTIYF.

The rearrangement links TRBV11-1 to TRBJ2-5; 12 bases are shared with TRBD2. Germline CDR1 is SGHAT and CDR2 is FQDESV (reference sequence). J lost 4 bases, V lost 3 bases, and 3 bases had no gene match. The CDR3 extends over 15 amino acids. CDR3 bases: TGTGCCAGCAGCTTCGGACTAGCGGGAACAGAGACCCAGTACTTC. It encodes CASSFGLAGTETQYF. Using reference TRBV11-1 and TRBJ2-5 for the parts outside the CDR3, the full variable domain is EAEVAQSPRYKITEKSQAVAFWCDPISGHATLYWYRQILGQGPELLVQFQDESVVDDSQLPKDRFSAERLKGVDSTLKIQPAELGDSAMYLCASSFGLAGTETQYFGPGTRLLVL.

V and J are TRBV6-2 or TRBV6-3 and TRBJ2-3; 12 nucleotides agree with TRBD2. Germline values: CDR1 MNHEY, CDR2 SVGEGT. The length of the CDR3 is 18 residues. V dropped 4 bases and J dropped 2; count of bases not matched to a gene: 10. This chain's CDR3 is CASSSRLAGVRFTDTQYF. CDR3 DNA: TGTGCCAGCAGTTCCAGACTAGCGGGAGTACGGTTCACAGATACGCAGTATTTT.

The chain has TRBV5-1 and TRBJ2-3; 12 bases agree with TRBD2. CDR1 and CDR2 (germline): SGHRS, YFSETQ. CDR3 length: 15 residues. Trimming removed 0 bases from V and 5 bases from J; junction bases left unmatched: 1. The CDR3 is CASSLGLAGVDTQYF. The CDR3 DNA reads TGCGCCAGCAGCTTGGGACTAGCGGGAGTAGATACGCAGTATTTT. The full variable domain, completed using reference TRBV5-1 and TRBJ2-3, is KAGVTQTPRYLIKTRGQQVTLSCSPISGHRSVSWYQQTPGQGLQFLFEYFSETQRNKGNFPGRFSGRQFSNSRSEMNVSTLELGDSALYLCASSLGLAGVDTQYFGPGTRLTVL.

V gene TRBV5-4 combines with J gene TRBJ1-6, with 9 bases that match TRBD1. This CDR3 is 14 amino acids long. V trimming: 4 bases; J trimming: 8 bases; junction bases outside the gene matches: 4. The germline CDR1 and CDR2 sequences are SGHNT and YYREEE (reference sequence). The DNA for the CDR3 is TGTGCCAGCAGCGCAGACAGGGGGGATTCACCCCTCCACTTT. Its translation: CASSADRGDSPLHF. Full variable domain (remainder filled in from reference TRBV5-4 and TRBJ1-6): ETGVTQSPTHLIKTRGQQVTLRCSSQSGHNTVSWYQQALGQGPQFIFQYYREEENGRGNFPPRFSGLQFPNYSSELNVNALELDDSALYLCASSADRGDSPLHFGNGTRLTVT.

This clone is a singleton in its sample. The V gene is TRBV24-1, the J gene TRBJ2-1, with D possibly being TRBD2 (6 bases). The CDR3 totals 14 residues. Germline V gene sequence: CDR1 KGHDR, CDR2 SFDVKD. V lost 3 bases and J 8 bases, leaving 13 bases between the germline ends. In DNA form, the CDR3 reads TGTGCCACCAGTGATAAGGACGGGGGTGATGAGCAGTTCTTC. Translating it yields CATSDKDGGDEQFF.

J is TRBJ2-1 and V is TRBV10-3; TRBD2 matches 10 bases. CDR1 and CDR2 from the germline V gene are ENHRY and SYGVKD. This CDR3 spans 15 amino acids. The trim removed 3 bases at V and 10 bases at J, leaving 9 bases unmatched. The CDR3 sequence is CAISDRASGSEEQFF. CDR3 DNA: TGTGCCATCAGTGATAGGGCTAGCGGGAGTGAAGAGCAGTTCTTC.

This clone showed up just a few times. The chain carries TRBV28 and TRBJ1-2, with TRBD1 as a possible D gene (6 bases). The CDR3 covers 15 residues. Germline CDR1 is MDHEN and CDR2 is SYDVKM. V was trimmed by 1 base and J by 2 bases, leaving 11 bases between them. The CDR3 region has the DNA TGTGCCAGCAGTTTATATCAGGGGTGGAACTATGGCTACACCTTC. It codes for CASSLYQGWNYGYTF.

The chain joins TRBV30 to TRBJ1-2; the D is unclear. The CDR3 is made up of 13 amino acids. The V gene's germline CDR1 is GTSNPN and CDR2 SVGIG (reference sequence). Trimming cost V 0 bases and J 4 bases, with 9 bases left between them. The CDR3 region is CAWSVRRIYGYTF. As DNA, the CDR3 is TGTGCCTGGAGTGTTCGGCGGATCTATGGCTACACCTTC. Filled out from reference TRBV30 and TRBJ1-2, the complete variable domain reads SQTIHQWPATLVQPVGSPLSLECTVEGTSNPNLYWYRQAAGRGLQLLFYSVGIGQISSEVPQNLSASRPQDRQFILSSKKLLLSDSGFYLCAWSVRRIYGYTFGSGTRLTVV.

The rearrangement links TRBV11-2 to TRBJ1-5, with D unclear. The CDR3 covers 14 residues. Germline-derived CDR1 and CDR2 are SGHAT and FQNNGV. V gave up 1 base and J gave up 2 bases, with 6 bases separating them. The CDR3 nucleotides read TGTGCCAGCAGCTTAGTAGGAGGCAATCAGCCCCAGCATTTT. It is translated as CASSLVGGNQPQHF.

This clone was observed once. The genes are TRBV9 and TRBJ1-5; TRBD1 agrees at 9 bases. With 7 bases clipped from V and 6 bases from J, the junction kept 8 bases outside the gene matches. The germline CDR1 and CDR2 sequences are SGDLS and YYNGEE. CDR3 length equals 14 residues. CDR3: CASGPGQGGQPQHF. CDR3 nucleotides: TGTGCCAGCGGCCCGGGACAGGGCGGTCAGCCCCAGCATTTT.

V gene TRBV27 combines with J gene TRBJ2-7; D might be TRBD2 (6 bases). CDR1 is MNHEY and CDR2 is SMNVEV in the germline V gene (reference sequence). Trimming stripped 0 bases from V and 2 bases from J, with 11 bases between. The CDR3 covers 15 residues. This CDR3 reads CASSLSPGGPYEQYF. The CDR3 DNA reads TGTGCCAGCAGTTTATCTCCCGGGGGACCCTACGAGCAGTACTTC.

The chain employs TRBV5-4 and TRBJ1-6; the match to TRBD1 covers 7 bases. Germline V gene data show CDR1 as SGHNT and CDR2 as YYREEE (reference sequence). The CDR3 totals 15 residues. V lost 0 bases and J lost 8; bases outside the gene matches: 5. The CDR3 loop is CASSLGGQYYSPLHF. The CDR3, as DNA: TGTGCCAGCAGCTTGGGGGGACAGTACTATTCACCCCTCCACTTT.

This sequence joins TRBV28 and TRBJ1-1, with 9 bases fitting TRBD1. Unmatched junction bases numbered 12, after V lost 6 bases and J lost 7 bases. The CDR3 sequence is 15 residues long. CDR1 MDHEN and CDR2 SYDVKM come from the germline V gene. CDR3: CASSPPGQGVGEAFF. As DNA, the CDR3 is TGTGCCAGCAGCCCCCCGGGACAGGGAGTCGGTGAAGCTTTCTTT.

V and J are TRBV3-1 (or the pseudogene TRBV3-2) and TRBJ1-2; TRBD1 might be the D (5 bases). CDR3 length: 15 amino acids. V lost 4 bases, J lost 6 bases, and 18 bases lay in between. Germline lookup yields CDR1 LGHDT and CDR2 YNNKEL (reference sequence). This chain's CDR3 is CASSPRASSGDGYTF. DNA for the CDR3: TGTGCCAGCAGCCCCAGGGCCTCCAGTGGGGATGGCTACACCTTC.

V and J are TRBV27 and TRBJ1-1; D unresolved. The V end lost 6 bases, the J end lost 4 bases, and 15 bases lay between the germline ends. Looked up from germline, CDR1 is MNHEY and CDR2 is SMNVEV (reference sequence). The CDR3 is 14 amino acids. The DNA for the CDR3 is TGTGCCAGCAGCCCTTCGAGGGAGGGCACTGAAGCTTTCTTT. Encoded protein: CASSPSREGTEAFF.

This clone has just a few counts. The chain joins TRBV6-5 to TRBJ1-6; D remains unclear. Trimming left V 4 bases short and J 6 bases short, with 10 bases between. Germline values: CDR1 MNHEY, CDR2 SVGAGI. CDR3 length: 14 residues. The CDR3 spells CASSSPASNSPLHF. In DNA, the CDR3 is TGTGCCAGCAGTTCCCCAGCTAGTAATTCACCCCTCCACTTT.

This chain uses TRBV15 with TRBJ2-7, with 9 bases identical to TRBD1. The J segment lost 3 bases and the V segment lost 2 bases, leaving 11 bases of the junction unmatched. The CDR3 has 17 amino acids. Germline CDR1 LNHNV, CDR2 YYDKDF (reference sequence). The CDR3 DNA is TGTGCCACCAGCAGAACCCTCTCGTGGGGACAGGGCTACGAGCAGTACTTC. The encoded protein is CATSRTLSWGQGYEQYF.

This clone was counted a few times. The V and J genes are TRBV18 and TRBJ1-3, with 7 positions matching TRBD1. The germline gives CDR1 KGHSH, CDR2 LQKENI. J lost 2 bases, V lost 2 bases, and 6 bases had no gene match. The CDR3 contains 16 residues. The CDR3 protein is CASSPNPTGAGNTIYF. The CDR3 DNA reads TGTGCCAGCTCACCAAACCCAACAGGGGCTGGAAACACCATATATTTT. Full variable domain (remainder filled in from reference TRBV18 and TRBJ1-3): NAGVMQNPRHLVRRRGQEARLRCSPMKGHSHVYWYRQLPEEGLKFMVYLQKENIIDESGMPKERFSAEFPKEGPSILRIQQVVRGDSAAYFCASSPNPTGAGNTIYFGEGSWLTVV.

The J gene is TRBJ2-7, the V gene TRBV7-9; the match to TRBD2 covers 8 bases. Germline assignment: CDR1 SEHNR and CDR2 FQNEAQ (reference sequence). The CDR3 has 14 residues. The V gene end was trimmed by 3 bases and the J gene end by 2 bases; junction bases not matched to a gene: 3. For the CDR3, the DNA is TGTGCCAGCAGCTTGGGACTAGTCACCTACGAGCAGTACTTC. It translates to CASSLGLVTYEQYF.

The chain combines TRBV7-3 with TRBJ2-3; 10 bases fit TRBD2. Germline V gene lookup returns CDR1 SGHTA and CDR2 FQGTGA. Losses at the gene ends were 5 bases for V and 4 bases for J; bases not matched to a gene: 9. The CDR3 sequence is 16 residues long. CDR3 in amino acids: CASSPWSGRAADTQYF. In nucleotides, the CDR3 is TGTGCCAGCAGCCCCTGGAGCGGGAGGGCCGCAGATACGCAGTATTTT.

The gene calls are TRBV12-3 or TRBV12-4 and TRBJ1-3; 8 bases line up with TRBD1. The CDR3 sequence is 13 residues long. V lost 7 bases and J lost 4; bases outside the gene matches: 3. The CDR3 DNA sequence: TGTGCCAGCACCAGGACAGGGGGAAACACCATATATTTT. Protein: CASTRTGGNTIYF.

The rearrangement uses TRBV5-1 and TRBJ2-3; a possible D gene is TRBD2 (5 bases). The CDR3 runs 15 residues. Per germline, CDR1 SGHRS and CDR2 YFSETQ. V was shortened by 4 bases and J by 6 bases, with 18 bases between the two germline ends. CDR3 bases: TGCGCCAGCAGCGAATGGGAGAATCCTACCGATACGCAGTATTTT. This encodes CASSEWENPTDTQYF.

The chain recombines TRBV19 with TRBJ2-4; perhaps TRBD1 as D (7 bases). Germline values: CDR1 LNHDA, CDR2 SQIVND (reference sequence). There are 16 residues in the CDR3. Deletions cut 8 bases from V and 3 bases from J, with 20 bases between. The CDR3 loop reads CASLGGSPGGKNIQYF. The CDR3 bases are TGTGCCAGTTTAGGAGGGAGCCCAGGGGGCAAAAACATTCAGTACTTC.

J is TRBJ1-2 and V is TRBV28; 8 bases agree with TRBD1. With V trimmed by 5 bases and J by 0 bases, 14 bases remained unmatched. The germline V gene has CDR1 MDHEN and CDR2 SYDVKM. The CDR3 has 18 amino acids. Here the CDR3 reads CASSLTGAFAVANYGYTF. DNA of the CDR3: TGTGCCAGCAGTCTGACAGGGGCGTTCGCGGTAGCTAACTATGGCTACACCTTC.

This clone came up a few times. The chain employs TRBV11-2 and TRBJ1-1, with a tentative D call TRBD1 (5 bases). The CDR3 length is 15 residues. Germline loops: CDR1 SGHAT, CDR2 FQNNGV. The V end was cut by 6 bases, the J end by 5 bases, with 19 bases between. The CDR3 region has the DNA TGTGCCAGCAGGATCCCGGGACTCCGAGGGACTGAAGCTTTCTTT. Translated: CASRIPGLRGTEAFF.

This rearrangement joins TRBV2 to TRBJ2-7; 8 bases agree with TRBD1. From germline, CDR1 is SNHLY and CDR2 FYNNEI. V shed 4 bases, J shed 4 bases, and the junction held 3 bases outside the gene matches. The CDR3 has 13 residues. The CDR3 reads CASSADRVYEQYF. DNA for the CDR3: TGTGCCAGCAGTGCGGACAGGGTTTACGAGCAGTACTTC. Complete variable domain (other parts from reference TRBV2 and TRBJ2-7): EPEVTQTPSHQVTQMGQEVILRCVPISNHLYFYWYRQILGQKVEFLVSFYNNEISEKSEIFDDQFSVERPDGSNFTLKIRSTKLEDSAMYFCASSADRVYEQYFGPGTRLTVT.

This clone occurred a few times. The rearrangement joins TRBV25-1 to TRBJ2-5; 9 bases line up with TRBD1. CDR3 length: 15 amino acids. Trimming at V came to 5 bases and at J to 5 bases, leaving 9 bases not matched to a gene. Germline-derived CDR1 and CDR2 are MGHDK and SYGVNS. The CDR3 DNA follows: TGTGCCAGCAGTACAGGGGGCGAGGGTTGGGAGACCCAGTACTTC. It encodes CASSTGGEGWETQYF.

There are a few counts of this clone. The chain links TRBV15 to TRBJ1-5, with 7 bases matching TRBD1. V gave up 4 bases and J gave up 0 bases; unmatched junction bases: 12. Germline V gene data show CDR1 as LNHNV and CDR2 as YYDKDF (reference sequence). This CDR3 has 18 residues. The CDR3 is CATSTRSRGTDSNQPQHF. The DNA of the CDR3 is TGTGCCACCAGCACACGAAGTAGGGGGACAGATAGCAATCAGCCCCAGCATTTT.